The 20 T cell receptor beta chains given below trace back to one sample, sequenced in a study of T cells in Graves' hyperthyroidism and ophthalmopathy. It was RNA transcripts that yielded the amplified TCR beta CDR3 regions. When the TCR CDR3 underwent first-round RT-PCR, the HTBI primer set was used. One entry per CDR3 protein results from TCRdb running MiXCR on the multiplex PCR reads. The profile shows roughly 500,000 distinct CDR3 sequences, roughly 45% of them singletons. Sequencing was carried out using peripheral blood or thyroid tissue (not recorded which). These receptors came from an adult woman with Graves' disease, either hyperthyroidism or ophthalmopathy (not recorded which).

This clonotype appeared many times. This sequence joins TRBV20-1 and TRBJ1-2; 7 bases align to TRBD1. The CDR3 spans 12 residues. Per the germline V gene, CDR1 is DFQATT and CDR2 is SNEGSKA (reference sequence). The ends lost 6 bases at V and 8 bases at J; junction bases unmatched: 9. CDR3 nucleotides: TGCAGTGCAGACAGGGACGGGAGAGGCTACACCTTC. The encoded protein is CSADRDGRGYTF.

This clonotype came up a few times. The rearrangement uses TRBV29-1 and TRBJ1-2, with 9 bases lining up with TRBD1. J lost 0 bases, V lost 6 bases, and 8 bases had no gene match. The CDR3 has 15 amino acids. CDR1 SQVTM and CDR2 ANQGSEA come from the germline V gene. The DNA of the CDR3 is TGCAGCGTCCCGGGACAGGGCGGGACTAACTATGGCTACACCTTC. It translates to CSVPGQGGTNYGYTF.

This clonotype was picked up many times. The gene calls are TRBV10-3 and TRBJ2-6; weak D call: TRBD1 (6 bases). V shed 3 bases and J shed 3 bases, with 9 bases lying between them. Germline V gene sequence: CDR1 ENHRY, CDR2 SYGVKD. The length of the CDR3 is 15 residues. The DNA for the CDR3 is TGTGCCATCAGTGATACAGGGATTGGGGCCAACGTCCTGACTTTC. Encoded protein: CAISDTGIGANVLTF.

This clonotype was detected ten times or more. The rearrangement joins TRBV7-9 to TRBJ1-5; TRBD1 matches 9 bases. J was trimmed by 7 bases and V by 6 bases; bases with no gene match: 4. Germline CDR1 SEHNR, CDR2 FQNEAQ (reference sequence). The CDR3 has 13 residues. The CDR3 loop is CASRQGAGQPQHF. In DNA, the CDR3 is TGTGCCAGCAGACAGGGGGCAGGGCAGCCCCAGCATTTT.

The chain combines TRBV29-1 with TRBJ2-2, with D possibly TRBD1 on 5 matching bases. V was clipped by 6 bases and J by 1 base, with 9 bases between them. This CDR3 is 13 amino acids long. CDR1 is SQVTM, CDR2 ANQGSEA, per germline. The CDR3 is CSVLRGNTGELFF. The CDR3 region has the DNA TGCAGCGTCTTAAGGGGGAACACCGGGGAGCTGTTTTTT.

This chain uses TRBV2 with TRBJ2-1; D is possibly TRBD1 or TRBD2 (5 bases each). In germline, CDR1 is SNHLY, CDR2 FYNNEI. This CDR3 is 14 amino acids long. V lost 6 bases and J 7 bases, leaving 16 bases between the germline ends. The CDR3 loop reads CASRLAGHLNEQFF. CDR3 nucleotides: TGTGCCAGCAGGCTAGCAGGACACCTAAATGAGCAGTTCTTC.

The chain carries TRBV7-6 and TRBJ1-2; D is possibly TRBD1 (5 bases). Germline V CDR1 and CDR2: SGHVS, FNYEAQ. The CDR3 has 13 amino acids. Trimming removed 4 bases from V and 3 bases from J, with 9 bases in between. DNA of the CDR3: TGTGCCAGCAGCTCCCAGACAGACTATGGCTACACCTTC. Its protein is CASSSQTDYGYTF.

This clonotype was seen at least ten times. The gene calls are TRBV10-3 and TRBJ2-7, with D unclear. Per the germline V gene, CDR1 is ENHRY and CDR2 is SYGVKD. This CDR3 has 12 amino acids. V shed 6 bases and J shed 4 bases, with 10 bases lying between them. The chain's CDR3 is CAISLDLYEQYF. The CDR3 coding sequence is TGTGCCATCAGCTTGGACCTGTACGAGCAGTACTTC.

This clonotype was recorded many times. This chain joins TRBV7-9 and TRBJ1-2; D is unclear. Trimming removed 1 base from V and 4 bases from J, with 13 bases in between. The CDR3 covers 15 residues. Germline CDR1 is SEHNR and CDR2 is FQNEAQ (reference sequence). The CDR3 loop reads CASSLDGRSTYGYTF. The CDR3 DNA sequence: TGTGCCAGCAGCTTAGATGGAAGGTCCACCTATGGCTACACCTTC. The full variable domain, its missing parts supplied by reference TRBV7-9 and TRBJ1-2, is DTGVSQNPRHKITKRGQNVTFRCDPISEHNRLYWYRQTLGQGPEFLTYFQNEAQLEKSRLLSDRFSAERPKGSFSTLEIQRTEQGDSAMYLCASSLDGRSTYGYTFGSGTRLTVV.

V is TRBV7-2 and J is TRBJ1-1, with 7 bases fitting TRBD1. The germline CDR1 and CDR2 sequences are SGHTA and FQGNSA. Losses at the gene ends were 6 bases for V and 5 bases for J; bases not matched to a gene: 6. The CDR3 loop spans 13 amino acids. The CDR3 DNA follows: TGTGCCAGCAGAGCAGGGGGGCGTACTGAAGCTTTCTTT. It yields the protein CASRAGGRTEAFF. Looking up the rest from reference TRBV7-2 and TRBJ1-1 gives the full variable domain: GAGVSQSPSNKVTEKGKDVELRCDPISGHTALYWYRQSLGQGLEFLIYFQGNSAPDKSGLPSDRFSAERTGGSVSTLTIQRTQQEDSAVYLCASRAGGRTEAFFGQGTRLTVV.

The rearrangement links TRBV29-1 to TRBJ1-4; D is unclear. V was cut by 2 bases and J by 6 bases, with 13 bases left in between. The germline V gene encodes CDR1 SQVTM and CDR2 ANQGSEA. This CDR3 comprises 14 residues. CDR3 sequence (DNA): TGCAGCGTTGAACTTTGGGCAGGTGATGAAAAACTGTTTTTT. The encoded protein is CSVELWAGDEKLFF. The full variable domain, completed using reference TRBV29-1 and TRBJ1-4, is SAVISQKPSRDICQRGTSLTIQCQVDSQVTMMFWYRQQPGQSLTLIATANQGSEATYESGFVIDKFPISRPNLTFSTLTVSNMSPEDSSIYLCSVELWAGDEKLFFGSGTQLSVL.

This clonotype was picked up many times. The chain recombines TRBV19 with TRBJ1-5; maybe TRBD1 (5 bases). The germline V gene has CDR1 LNHDA and CDR2 SQIVND (reference sequence). The length of the CDR3 is 14 residues. The germline V and J ends were trimmed by 0 bases and 7 bases, with 10 bases remaining between them. The CDR3 loop reads CASSIEAGRQPQHF. The DNA for the CDR3 is TGTGCCAGTAGTATAGAGGCAGGGAGACAGCCCCAGCATTTT.

The J gene is TRBJ2-7, the V gene TRBV7-9; D is possibly TRBD2 (5 bases). The germline CDR1 and CDR2 sequences are SEHNR and FQNEAQ (reference sequence). Deletions cut 3 bases from V and 5 bases from J, with 11 bases between. The CDR3 extends over 13 amino acids. The CDR3 DNA is TGTGCCAGCAGCTTCAAGGAGGTCAACGAGCAGTACTTC. It translates to CASSFKEVNEQYF.

This clonotype was seen more than once but under ten times. This chain joins TRBV10-3 and TRBJ1-3, with 7 bases that match TRBD1. This CDR3 spans 14 amino acids. V shed 0 bases, J shed 4 bases, and the junction held 0 bases outside the gene matches. CDR1 and CDR2 from the germline V gene are ENHRY and SYGVKD. The CDR3 nucleotides read TGTGCCATCAGTGAGTCGACAGGGGGAAACACCATATATTTT. Protein sequence: CAISESTGGNTIYF.

The chain joins TRBV6-6 to TRBJ2-7; D call uncertain. The germline gives CDR1 MNHNY, CDR2 SVGAGI (reference sequence). The CDR3 is 14 residues long. V gave up 0 bases and J gave up 3 bases, with 9 bases separating them. The CDR3 sequence is CASSYSGLSYEQYF. Here the CDR3 DNA reads TGTGCCAGCAGTTACTCGGGTCTTAGCTACGAGCAGTACTTC.

This rearrangement joins TRBV29-1 to TRBJ1-2; 10 nucleotides agree with TRBD1. The V gene end was trimmed by 4 bases and the J gene end by 8 bases; junction bases not matched to a gene: 10. The CDR3 runs 14 residues. The germline CDR1 and CDR2 sequences are SQVTM and ANQGSEA. In nucleotides, the CDR3 is TGCAGCGTTGCAGAGACAGGGGGCGCCTGGGGCTACACCTTC. Its translation is CSVAETGGAWGYTF.

In this sample, this clonotype turned up a few times. The rearrangement links TRBV7-2 to TRBJ2-5; D tentatively reads TRBD1 or TRBD2 (5 bases each). This CDR3 spans 13 amino acids. Germline CDR1 reads SGHTA; CDR2 reads FQGNSA. V dropped 1 base and J dropped 7 bases, with 10 bases sitting between them. CDR3 bases: TGTGCCAGCAGCTTAGACGTTGGGGGGACCCAGTACTTC. Residues: CASSLDVGGTQYF.

The V call is TRBV20-1, the J call TRBJ2-7; tentatively, D is TRBD1 (5 bases). The V gene lost 0 bases and the J gene lost 2 bases, with 14 bases spanning the gap. CDR1 DFQATT and CDR2 SNEGSKA come from the germline V gene (reference sequence). CDR3 length: 15 residues. CDR3 bases: TGCAGTGCTAGAGACATAGGGGTTAGTCCCTACGAGCAGTACTTC. Its protein product is CSARDIGVSPYEQYF.

The rearrangement joins TRBV10-3 to TRBJ1-5; no definite D call. This CDR3 is 18 amino acids long. Deletions cut 10 bases from V and 0 bases from J, with 25 bases between. Germline V gene sequence: CDR1 ENHRY, CDR2 SYGVKD. The CDR3 loop is CATRSVTYEQYSNQPQHF. The CDR3 DNA reads as TGTGCCACCAGGTCAGTGACCTACGAGCAGTATAGCAATCAGCCCCAGCATTTT.

As DNA, the CDR3 is TGTGCCAGCAGCTTAGAGGGAACGGACACCATATATTTT. Translating gives CASSLEGTDTIYF. The V and J genes are TRBV7-9 and TRBJ1-3; D is unresolved. Between the trimmed V and J ends, which lost 1 base and 8 bases, there was a span of 9 bases. The CDR3 sequence is 13 residues long. Germline V lookup: CDR1 SEHNR, CDR2 FQNEAQ (reference sequence).